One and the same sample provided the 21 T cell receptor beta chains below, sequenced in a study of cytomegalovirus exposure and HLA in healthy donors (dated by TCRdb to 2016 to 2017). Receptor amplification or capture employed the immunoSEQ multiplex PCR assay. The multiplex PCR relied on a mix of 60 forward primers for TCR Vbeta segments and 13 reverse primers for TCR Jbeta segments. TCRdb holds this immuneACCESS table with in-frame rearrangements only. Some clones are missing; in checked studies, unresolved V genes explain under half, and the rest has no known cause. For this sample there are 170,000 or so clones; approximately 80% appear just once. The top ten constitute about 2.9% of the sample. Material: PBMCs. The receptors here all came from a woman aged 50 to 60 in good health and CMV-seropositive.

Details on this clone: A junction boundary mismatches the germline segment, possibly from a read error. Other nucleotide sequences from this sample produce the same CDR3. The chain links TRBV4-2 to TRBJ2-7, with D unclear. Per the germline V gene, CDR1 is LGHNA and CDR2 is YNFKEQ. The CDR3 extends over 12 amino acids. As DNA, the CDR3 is TGTGCTAGCAGCCAAGATCGCTACGAGCAGTACTTC. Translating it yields CASSQDRYEQYF.

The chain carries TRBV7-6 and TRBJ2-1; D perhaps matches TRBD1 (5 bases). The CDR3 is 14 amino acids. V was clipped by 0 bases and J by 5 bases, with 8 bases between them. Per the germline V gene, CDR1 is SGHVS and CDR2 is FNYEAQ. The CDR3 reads CASSLARGNNEQFF. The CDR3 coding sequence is TGTGCCAGCAGCTTAGCTAGGGGCAACAATGAGCAGTTCTTC.

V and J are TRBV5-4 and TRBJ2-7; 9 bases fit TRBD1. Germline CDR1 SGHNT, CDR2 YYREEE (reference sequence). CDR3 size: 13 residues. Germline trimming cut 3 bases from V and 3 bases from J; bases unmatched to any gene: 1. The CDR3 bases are TGTGCCAGCAGCTCGGGACAGGGCTACGAGCAGTACTTC. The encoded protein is CASSSGQGYEQYF.

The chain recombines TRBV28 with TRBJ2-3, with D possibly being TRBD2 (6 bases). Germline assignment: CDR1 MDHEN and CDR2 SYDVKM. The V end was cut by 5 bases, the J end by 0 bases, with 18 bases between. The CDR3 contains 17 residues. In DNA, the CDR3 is TGTGCCAGCAGTCCCCGGGGGAGAGCGGCAAGCACAGATACGCAGTATTTT. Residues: CASSPRGRAASTDTQYF.

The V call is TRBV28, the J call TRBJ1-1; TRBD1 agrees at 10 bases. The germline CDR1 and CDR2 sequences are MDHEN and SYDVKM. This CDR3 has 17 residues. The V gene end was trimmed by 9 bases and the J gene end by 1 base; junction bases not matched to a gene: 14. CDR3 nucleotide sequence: TGTGCCAGTAGAGGGAGACCGGGACAGGGGCCGAACACTGAAGCTTTCTTT. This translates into CASRGRPGQGPNTEAFF. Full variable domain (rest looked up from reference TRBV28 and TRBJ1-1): DVKVTQSSRYLVKRTGEKVFLECVQDMDHENMFWYRQDPGLGLRLIYFSYDVKMKEKGDIPEGYSVSREKKERFSLILESASTNQTSMYLCASRGRPGQGPNTEAFFGQGTRLTVV.

This CDR3 is CASSPGLAGEQFF. The CDR3 nucleotides read TGTGCCAGCAGCCCGGGACTAGCGGGGGAGCAGTTCTTC. The genes are TRBV6-5 and TRBJ2-1; 13 bases line up with TRBD2. The germline V gene has CDR1 MNHEY and CDR2 SVGAGI. The CDR3 contains 13 residues. With V trimmed by 6 bases and J by 10 bases, 3 bases remained unmatched.

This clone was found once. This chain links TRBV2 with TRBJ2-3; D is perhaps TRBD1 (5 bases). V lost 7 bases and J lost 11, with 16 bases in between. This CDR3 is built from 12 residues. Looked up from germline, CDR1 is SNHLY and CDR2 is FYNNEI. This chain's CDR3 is CASNPPGYEQYF. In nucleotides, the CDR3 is TGTGCCAGCAATCCCCCAGGGTACGAGCAGTATTTT.

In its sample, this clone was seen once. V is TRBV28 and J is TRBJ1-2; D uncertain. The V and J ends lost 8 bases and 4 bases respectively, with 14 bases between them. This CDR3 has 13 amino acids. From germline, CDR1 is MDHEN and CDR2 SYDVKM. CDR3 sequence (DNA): TGTGCCAGCGGGCGGACGGGGAGCTATGGCTACACCTTC. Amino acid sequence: CASGRTGSYGYTF.

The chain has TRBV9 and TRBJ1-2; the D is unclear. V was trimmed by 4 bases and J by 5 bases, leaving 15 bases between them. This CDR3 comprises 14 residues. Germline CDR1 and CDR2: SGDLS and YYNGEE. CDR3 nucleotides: TGTGCCAGCAGCCCTCTGAGGGCGGGGTATGGCTACACCTTC. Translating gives CASSPLRAGYGYTF. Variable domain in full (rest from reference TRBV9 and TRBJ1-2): DSGVTQTPKHLITATGQRVTLRCSPRSGDLSVYWYQQSLDQGLQFLIQYYNGEERAKGNILERFSAQQFPDLHSELNLSSLELGDSALYFCASSPLRAGYGYTFGSGTRLTVV.

The CDR3 DNA is TGCGCCAGCAGCATTTTAGCGGGAGGGCCGGTCAATGAGCAGTTCTTC. Protein sequence: CASSILAGGPVNEQFF. This chain links TRBV5-1 with TRBJ2-1; 11 bases line up with TRBD2. Germline CDR1 SGHRS, CDR2 YFSETQ. The J segment lost 6 bases and the V segment lost 4 bases, leaving 9 bases of the junction unmatched. The length of the CDR3 is 16 residues.

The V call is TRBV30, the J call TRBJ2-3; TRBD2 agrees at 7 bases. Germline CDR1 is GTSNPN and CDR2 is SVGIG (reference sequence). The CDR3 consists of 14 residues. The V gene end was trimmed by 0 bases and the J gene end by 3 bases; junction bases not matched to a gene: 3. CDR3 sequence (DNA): TGTGCCTGGAGTGTCGGACTAGGGACAGATACGCAGTATTTT. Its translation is CAWSVGLGTDTQYF.

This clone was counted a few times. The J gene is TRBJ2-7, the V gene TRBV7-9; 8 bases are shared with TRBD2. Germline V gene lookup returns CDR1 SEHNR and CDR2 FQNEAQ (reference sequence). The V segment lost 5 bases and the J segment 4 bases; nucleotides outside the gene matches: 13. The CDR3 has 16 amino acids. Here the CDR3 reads CASSPPRGSGVYEQYF. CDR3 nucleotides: TGTGCCAGCAGCCCCCCCCGAGGTAGCGGGGTGTACGAGCAGTACTTC.

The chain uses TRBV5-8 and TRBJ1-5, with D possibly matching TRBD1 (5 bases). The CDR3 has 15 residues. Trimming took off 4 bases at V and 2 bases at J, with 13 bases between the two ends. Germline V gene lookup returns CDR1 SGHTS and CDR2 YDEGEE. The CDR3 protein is CASSPWGEGNQPQHF. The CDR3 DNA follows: TGTGCCAGCAGCCCCTGGGGGGAGGGCAATCAGCCCCAGCATTTT. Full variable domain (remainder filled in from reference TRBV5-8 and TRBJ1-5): EAGVTQSPTHLIKTRGQQATLRCSPISGHTSVYWYQQALGLGLQFLLWYDEGEERNRGNFPPRFSGRQFPNYSSELNVNALELEDSALYLCASSPWGEGNQPQHFGDGTRLSIL.

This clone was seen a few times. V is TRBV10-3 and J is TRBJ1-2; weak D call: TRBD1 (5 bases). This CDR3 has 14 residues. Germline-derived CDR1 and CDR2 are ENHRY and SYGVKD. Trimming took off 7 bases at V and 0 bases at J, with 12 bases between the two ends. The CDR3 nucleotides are TGTGCCATCACGGGGGACGGAGCTAACTATGGCTACACCTTC. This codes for CAITGDGANYGYTF.

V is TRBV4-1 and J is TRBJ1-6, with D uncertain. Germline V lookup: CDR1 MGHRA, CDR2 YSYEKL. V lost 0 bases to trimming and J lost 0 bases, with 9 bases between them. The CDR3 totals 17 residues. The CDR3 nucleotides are TGCGCCAGCAGCCAAGATCTCCTGAGCTCCTATAATTCACCCCTCCACTTT. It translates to CASSQDLLSSYNSPLHF.

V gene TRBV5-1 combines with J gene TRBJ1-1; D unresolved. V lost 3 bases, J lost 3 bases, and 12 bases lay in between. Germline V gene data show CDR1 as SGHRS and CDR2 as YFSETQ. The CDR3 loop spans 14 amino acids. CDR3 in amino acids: CASSWGAEHTEAFF. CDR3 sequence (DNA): TGCGCCAGCAGCTGGGGAGCGGAGCACACTGAAGCTTTCTTT.

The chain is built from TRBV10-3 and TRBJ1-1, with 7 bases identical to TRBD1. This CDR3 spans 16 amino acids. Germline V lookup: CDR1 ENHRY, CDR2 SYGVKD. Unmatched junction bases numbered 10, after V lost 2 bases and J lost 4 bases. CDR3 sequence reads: CAISEGEGGRLTEAFF. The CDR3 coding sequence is TGTGCCATCAGTGAGGGGGAAGGGGGCCGCCTCACTGAAGCTTTCTTT.

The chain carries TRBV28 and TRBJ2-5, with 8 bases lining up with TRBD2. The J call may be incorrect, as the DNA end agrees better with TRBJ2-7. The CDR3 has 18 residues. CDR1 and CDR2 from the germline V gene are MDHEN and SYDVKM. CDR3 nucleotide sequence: TGTGCCAGCAGCCCTTTTTCCTCGCGGGCGGGAGGTCGTAACGAGCAGTACTTC. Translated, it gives CASSPFSSRAGGRNEQYF.

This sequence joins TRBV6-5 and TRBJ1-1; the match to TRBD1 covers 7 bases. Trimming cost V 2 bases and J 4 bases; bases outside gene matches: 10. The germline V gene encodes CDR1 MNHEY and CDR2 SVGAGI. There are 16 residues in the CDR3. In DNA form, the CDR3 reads TGTGCCAGCAGTTACCCCCGACAGGGATGGGGCACTGAAGCTTTCTTT. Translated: CASSYPRQGWGTEAFF.

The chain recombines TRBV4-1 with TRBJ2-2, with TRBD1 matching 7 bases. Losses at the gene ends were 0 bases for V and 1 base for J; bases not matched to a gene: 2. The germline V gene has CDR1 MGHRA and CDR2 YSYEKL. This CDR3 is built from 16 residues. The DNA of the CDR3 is TGCGCCAGCAGCCAAGATGGGGACAGGAACACCGGGGAGCTGTTTTTT. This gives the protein CASSQDGDRNTGELFF.

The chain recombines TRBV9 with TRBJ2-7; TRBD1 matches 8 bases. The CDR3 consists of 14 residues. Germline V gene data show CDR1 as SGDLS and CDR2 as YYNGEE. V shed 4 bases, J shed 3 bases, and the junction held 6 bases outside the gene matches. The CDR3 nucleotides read TGTGCCAGCAGCCCCGGGACAGGAAACTACGAGCAGTACTTC. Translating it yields CASSPGTGNYEQYF.